The text below deals with one T cell receptor beta chain. Its antigen is unknown. This sample was taken from a study of T cells in pancreatic ductal adenocarcinoma. The selected patients with pancreatic ductal adenocarcinoma had surgery but no neoadjuvant therapy. Only in-frame clones appear in the TCRdb table, and some are missing; sequencing was by immunoSEQ multiplex PCR. The sample lists roughly 20,000 clones, roughly 86% occurring once. Study-wide points: Results skew toward the minority of patients with early-stage disease. Tumor-versus-blood clonality comparisons may be biased toward lower tumor diversity.

The TCR was taken from a human donor with pancreatic ductal adenocarcinoma. Sequences were obtained from PBMCs.

The CDR3 DNA reads TGTGCCAGCACCCCTGAGGAGTCTCCAAATTACGAGCAGTACTTC. Protein: CASTPEESPNYEQYF. The V call is TRBV6-1, the J call TRBJ2-7, with D hard to call. V was trimmed by 7 bases and J by 4 bases, leaving 20 bases between them. The CDR3 runs to 15 residues. Germline CDR1 MNHNS, CDR2 SASEGT.